This record covers a single TCR beta chain. This entry belongs to a study of blood T cell repertoires in COVID-19. Whole-study context: The United States, Italy and Spain were the sources of the acute and convalescent COVID-19 samples.

Produced via immunoSEQ multiplex PCR; TCRdb's table is partial and in-frame only. The top ten hold 0.95% to 1.1% of the sample, which has fewer than 350,000 clones, about nine tenths seen once. All enrollees were about 18 to 89 years old and from fewer than 25 US areas. Cohorts were determined from participant-reported clinical history. A COVID-19 case had been met by exposed participants during the 2 weeks before study entry. The CDR3 sequence is 14 residues long. Per the germline V gene, CDR1 is SGHNT and CDR2 is YENEEA. V shed 6 bases and J shed 2 bases, with 14 bases lying between them. This sequence joins TRBV11-3 and TRBJ2-7, with D possibly being TRBD2 (5 bases). The sample taken for sequencing was PBMCs or T cells enriched from blood (not recorded which). The clonotype comes from a woman aged 25 to 39 who had been exposed to COVID-19. CDR3 sequence reads: CASRGWTETYEQYF. In DNA form, the CDR3 reads TGTGCCAGCAGGGGATGGACTGAAACCTACGAGCAGTACTTC.